The 19 T cell receptor beta chains reported below all come from one sample, sequenced in a study of monozygotic twins with inflammatory bowel disease. With the 5' RACE reads reprocessed, TCRdb shows one record per CDR3 protein and no DNA. This table lists roughly 150,000 distinct CDR3 sequences. The sample consisted of blood. All receptors come from a human donor with ulcerative colitis or Crohn's disease, or a healthy co-twin of an affected twin (not recorded which).

V and J are TRBV5-1 and TRBJ1-5. The CDR3 loop spans 14 amino acids. Germline lookup yields CDR1 SGHRS and CDR2 YFSETQ. CDR3 residues: CASSLGINNQPQHF.

V is TRBV10-3 and J is TRBJ2-3. Germline-derived CDR1 and CDR2 are ENHRY and SYGVKD. The CDR3 is made up of 17 amino acids. This CDR3 reads CAIRERLATVYSDTQYF.

V usage is TRBV5-1 and J usage is TRBJ2-7. Per germline, CDR1 SGHRS and CDR2 YFSETQ. CDR3 length: 12 amino acids. CDR3 region: CASTLGGYEQYF.

The genes are TRBV28 and TRBJ2-1; checking the TCRdb D call of TRBD2 is not possible without DNA. This CDR3 spans 15 amino acids. Germline V CDR1 and CDR2: MDHEN, SYDVKM. CDR3 amino acids: CASSLVAGGYNEQFF.

V gene TRBV5-1 combines with J gene TRBJ2-7. The CDR3 loop spans 17 amino acids. Germline lookup yields CDR1 SGHRS and CDR2 YFSETQ. CDR3 sequence reads: CASSLASGNLWSYEQYF. The whole variable domain, remainder taken from reference TRBV5-1 and TRBJ2-7, is KAGVTQTPRYLIKTRGQQVTLSCSPISGHRSVSWYQQTPGQGLQFLFEYFSETQRNKGNFPGRFSGRQFSNSRSEMNVSTLELGDSALYLCASSLASGNLWSYEQYFGPGTRLTVT.

The chain uses TRBV6-2 or TRBV6-3 and TRBJ2-1; TCRdb outputs TRBD2, but without DNA this stays unchecked. Germline V lookup: CDR1 MNHEY, CDR2 SVGEGT. This CDR3 spans 16 amino acids. CDR3 residues: CASTPYAGAWVGEQFF.

This chain links TRBV5-1 with TRBJ2-1; TCRdb outputs TRBD1, but without DNA this stays unchecked. The CDR3 runs 14 residues. Looked up from germline, CDR1 is SGHRS and CDR2 is YFSETQ. CDR3 loop: CASRPGTGGFEQFF. Full variable domain (missing parts from reference TRBV5-1 and TRBJ2-1): KAGVTQTPRYLIKTRGQQVTLSCSPISGHRSVSWYQQTPGQGLQFLFEYFSETQRNKGNFPGRFSGRQFSNSRSEMNVSTLELGDSALYLCASRPGTGGFEQFFGPGTRLTVL.

V and J are TRBV16 and TRBJ1-6; TCRdb's D call, TRBD1, is unchecked because there is no DNA. The CDR3 is 15 residues long. Germline V CDR1 and CDR2: KGHSY, FQNENV. CDR3 protein: CASSQSQGQGSPLHF. Together with reference TRBV16 and TRBJ1-6, the CDR3 gives the full variable domain: GEEVAQTPKHLVRGEGQKAKLYCAPIKGHSYVFWYQQVLKNEFKFLISFQNENVFDETGMPKERFSAKCLPNSPCSLEIQATKLEDSAVYFCASSQSQGQGSPLHFGNGTRLTVT.

This rearrangement joins TRBV7-6 to TRBJ2-1; TCRdb calls TRBD2, which cannot be checked without DNA. CDR3 length: 15 residues. Germline V lookup: CDR1 SGHVS, CDR2 FNYEAQ. CDR3 residues: CASSLGLAGNNEQFF.

The chain joins TRBV5-1 to TRBJ2-5; TCRdb outputs TRBD2, but without DNA this stays unchecked. Germline V gene sequence: CDR1 SGHRS, CDR2 YFSETQ. The CDR3 sequence is 14 residues long. This chain's CDR3 is CASKRGMGQETQYF.

J is TRBJ2-1 and V is TRBV20-1; TCRdb designates TRBD2, a call that cannot be tested without DNA. The V gene's germline CDR1 is DFQATT and CDR2 SNEGSKA (reference sequence). This CDR3 contains 16 residues. The CDR3: CSAWTSVKGSYNEQFF.

The chain combines TRBV29-1 with TRBJ2-4. CDR3 length equals 12 residues. Germline assignment: CDR1 SQVTM and CDR2 ANQGSEA. The CDR3 here is CSVPSSKNIQYF.

The chain has TRBV20-1 and TRBJ2-5. Germline V gene lookup returns CDR1 DFQATT and CDR2 SNEGSKA (reference sequence). CDR3 length: 14 amino acids. The CDR3 reads CSARDWAGQETQYF.

The J gene is TRBJ2-2, the V gene TRBV5-1; TCRdb lists TRBD1, though no DNA is available to test this call. Per germline, CDR1 SGHRS and CDR2 YFSETQ. The CDR3 is 15 residues long. CDR3 in amino acids: CASSLVQGANGELFF.

The chain recombines TRBV5-6 with TRBJ1-1; the TCRdb call, TRBD1, lacks DNA for checking. Germline CDR1 SGHDT, CDR2 YYEEEE. The CDR3 length is 18 residues. The CDR3 loop is CASSLVKGLRQGITEAFF.

The chain employs TRBV20-1 and TRBJ2-7; TCRdb indicates TRBD2, and absent DNA this call remains unverified. CDR3 size: 15 residues. Looked up from germline, CDR1 is DFQATT and CDR2 is SNEGSKA (reference sequence). CDR3 sequence: CSAKKLAGVTYEQYF.

J is TRBJ2-4 and V is TRBV14; TCRdb outputs TRBD1, but without DNA this stays unchecked. The CDR3 runs 15 residues. The germline V gene has CDR1 SGHDN and CDR2 FVKESK. CDR3 loop: CASSQDSTSGNIQYF.

The chain recombines TRBV10-2 with TRBJ1-5; the D call from TCRdb, TRBD1, cannot be confirmed without DNA. In germline, CDR1 is WSHSY, CDR2 SAAADI. CDR3 length equals 14 residues. CDR3 protein: CASRNRGGNQPQHF.

The genes are TRBV5-1 and TRBJ1-2. Germline V gene sequence: CDR1 SGHRS, CDR2 YFSETQ. There are 13 residues in the CDR3. The CDR3 sequence: CASSPRDFGGYTF. The entire variable domain, with the rest obtained from reference TRBV5-1 and TRBJ1-2, is as follows: KAGVTQTPRYLIKTRGQQVTLSCSPISGHRSVSWYQQTPGQGLQFLFEYFSETQRNKGNFPGRFSGRQFSNSRSEMNVSTLELGDSALYLCASSPRDFGGYTFGSGTRLTVV.